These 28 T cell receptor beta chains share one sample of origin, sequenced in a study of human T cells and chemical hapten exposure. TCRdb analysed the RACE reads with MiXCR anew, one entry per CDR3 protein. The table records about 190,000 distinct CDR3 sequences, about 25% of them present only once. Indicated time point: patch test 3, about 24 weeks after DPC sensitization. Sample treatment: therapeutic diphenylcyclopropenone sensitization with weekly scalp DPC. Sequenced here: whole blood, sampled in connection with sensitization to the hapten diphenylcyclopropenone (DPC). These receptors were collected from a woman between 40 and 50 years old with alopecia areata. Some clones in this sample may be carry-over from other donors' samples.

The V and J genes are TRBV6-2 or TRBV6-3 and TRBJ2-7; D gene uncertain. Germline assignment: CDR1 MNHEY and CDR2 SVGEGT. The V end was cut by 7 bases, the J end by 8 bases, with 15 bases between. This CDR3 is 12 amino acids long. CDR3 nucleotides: TGTGCCAGCACGGACCTCCGGCCGAAGCAGTACTTC. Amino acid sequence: CASTDLRPKQYF.

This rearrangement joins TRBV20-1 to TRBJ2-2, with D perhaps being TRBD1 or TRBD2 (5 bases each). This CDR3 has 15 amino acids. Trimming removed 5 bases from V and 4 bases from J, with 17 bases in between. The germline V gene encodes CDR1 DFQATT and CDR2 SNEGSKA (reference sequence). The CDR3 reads CSALAFTGGTGELFF. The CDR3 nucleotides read TGCAGTGCTCTTGCATTCACAGGAGGCACCGGGGAGCTGTTTTTT.

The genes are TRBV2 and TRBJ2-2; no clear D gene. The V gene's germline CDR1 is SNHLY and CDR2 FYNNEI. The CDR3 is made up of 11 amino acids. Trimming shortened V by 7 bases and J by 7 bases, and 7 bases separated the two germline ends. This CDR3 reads CASKASGELFF. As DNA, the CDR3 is TGTGCCAGCAAAGCGAGCGGGGAGCTGTTTTTT.

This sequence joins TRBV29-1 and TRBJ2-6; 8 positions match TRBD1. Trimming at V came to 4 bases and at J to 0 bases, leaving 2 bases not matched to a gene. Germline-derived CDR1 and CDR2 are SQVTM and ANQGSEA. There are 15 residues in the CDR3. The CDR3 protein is CSVGDRNSGANVLTF. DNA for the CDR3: TGCAGCGTTGGGGACAGGAACTCTGGGGCCAACGTCCTGACTTTC.

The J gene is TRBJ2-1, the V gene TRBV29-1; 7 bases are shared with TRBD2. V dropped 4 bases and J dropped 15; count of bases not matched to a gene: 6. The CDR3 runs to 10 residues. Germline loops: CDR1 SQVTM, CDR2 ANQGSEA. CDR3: CSVVRERWFF. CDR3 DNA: TGCAGCGTTGTGCGGGAGCGGTGGTTCTTC.

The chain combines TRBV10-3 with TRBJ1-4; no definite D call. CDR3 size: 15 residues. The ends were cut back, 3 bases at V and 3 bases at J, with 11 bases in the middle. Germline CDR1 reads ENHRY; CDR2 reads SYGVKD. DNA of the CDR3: TGTGCCATCAGTGAAGGGTCAGCAGCTAATGAAAAACTGTTTTTT. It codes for CAISEGSAANEKLFF.

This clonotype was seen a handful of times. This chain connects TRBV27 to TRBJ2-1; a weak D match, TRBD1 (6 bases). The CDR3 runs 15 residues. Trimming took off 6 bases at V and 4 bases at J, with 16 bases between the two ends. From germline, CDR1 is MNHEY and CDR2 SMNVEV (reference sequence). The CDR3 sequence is CASRPQGMEYNEQFF. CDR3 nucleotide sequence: TGTGCCAGCAGACCTCAGGGGATGGAATACAATGAGCAGTTCTTC.

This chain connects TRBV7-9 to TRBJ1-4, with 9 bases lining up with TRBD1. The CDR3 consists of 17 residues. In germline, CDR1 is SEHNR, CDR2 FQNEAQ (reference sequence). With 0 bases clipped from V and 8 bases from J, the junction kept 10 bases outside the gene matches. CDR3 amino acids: CASSLARGTGMDEKLFF. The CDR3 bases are TGTGCCAGCAGCTTAGCGCGGGGGACAGGGATGGACGAAAAACTGTTTTTT.

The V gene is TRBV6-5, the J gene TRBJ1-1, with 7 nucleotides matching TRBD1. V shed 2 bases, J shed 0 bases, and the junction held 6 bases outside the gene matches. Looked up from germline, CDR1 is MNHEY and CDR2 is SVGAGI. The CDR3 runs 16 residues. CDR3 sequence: CASSYDRVPMNTEAFF. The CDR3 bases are TGTGCCAGCAGTTACGACAGGGTCCCCATGAACACTGAAGCTTTCTTT.

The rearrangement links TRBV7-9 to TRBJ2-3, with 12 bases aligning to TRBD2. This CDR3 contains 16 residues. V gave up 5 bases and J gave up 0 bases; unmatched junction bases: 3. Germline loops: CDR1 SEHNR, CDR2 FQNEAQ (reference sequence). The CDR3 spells CASSRGTSGSTDTQYF. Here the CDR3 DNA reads TGTGCCAGCAGCCGCGGGACTAGCGGGAGCACAGATACGCAGTATTTT.

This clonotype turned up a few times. DNA of the CDR3: TGTGCCAGCAGTCGTACCCAGGGGAGGCACGAGCAGTACTTC. This gives the protein CASSRTQGRHEQYF. This rearrangement joins TRBV6-5 to TRBJ2-7, with D perhaps assigned TRBD1 or TRBD2 (6 bases each). Per the germline V gene, CDR1 is MNHEY and CDR2 is SVGAGI. There are 14 residues in the CDR3. The germline V and J ends were trimmed by 5 bases and 5 bases, with 16 bases remaining between them.

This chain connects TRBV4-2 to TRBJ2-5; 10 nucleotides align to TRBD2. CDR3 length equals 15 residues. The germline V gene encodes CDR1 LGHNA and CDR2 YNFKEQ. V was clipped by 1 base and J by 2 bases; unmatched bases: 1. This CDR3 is CASSQGTSGQETQYF. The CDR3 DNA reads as TGTGCCAGCAGCCAAGGGACTAGCGGACAAGAGACCCAGTACTTC.

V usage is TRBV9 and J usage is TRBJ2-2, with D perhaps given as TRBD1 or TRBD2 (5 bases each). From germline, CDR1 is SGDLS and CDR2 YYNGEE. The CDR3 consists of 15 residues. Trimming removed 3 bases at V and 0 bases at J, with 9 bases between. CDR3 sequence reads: CASSAGTPNTGELFF. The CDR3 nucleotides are TGTGCCAGCAGCGCCGGGACCCCGAACACCGGGGAGCTGTTTTTT.

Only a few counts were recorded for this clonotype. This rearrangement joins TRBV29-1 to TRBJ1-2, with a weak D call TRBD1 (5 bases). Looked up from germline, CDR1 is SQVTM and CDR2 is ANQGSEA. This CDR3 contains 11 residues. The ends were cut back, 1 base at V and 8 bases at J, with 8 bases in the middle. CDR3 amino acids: CSVEGGWGYTF. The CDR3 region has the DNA TGCAGCGTTGAAGGGGGCTGGGGCTACACCTTC.

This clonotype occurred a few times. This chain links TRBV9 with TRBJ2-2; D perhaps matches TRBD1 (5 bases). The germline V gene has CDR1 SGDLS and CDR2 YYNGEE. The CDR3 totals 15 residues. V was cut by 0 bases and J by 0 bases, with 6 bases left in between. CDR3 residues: CASSVGTTNTGELFF. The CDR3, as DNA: TGTGCCAGCAGCGTAGGGACAACGAACACCGGGGAGCTGTTTTTT. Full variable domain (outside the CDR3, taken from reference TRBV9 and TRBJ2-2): DSGVTQTPKHLITATGQRVTLRCSPRSGDLSVYWYQQSLDQGLQFLIQYYNGEERAKGNILERFSAQQFPDLHSELNLSSLELGDSALYFCASSVGTTNTGELFFGEGSRLTVL.

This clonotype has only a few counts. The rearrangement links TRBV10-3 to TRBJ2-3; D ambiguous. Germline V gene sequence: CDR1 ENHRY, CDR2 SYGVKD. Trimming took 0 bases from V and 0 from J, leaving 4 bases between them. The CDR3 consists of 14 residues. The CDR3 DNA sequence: TGTGCCATCAGTGAGTCCCCTAGCACAGATACGCAGTATTTT. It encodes CAISESPSTDTQYF.

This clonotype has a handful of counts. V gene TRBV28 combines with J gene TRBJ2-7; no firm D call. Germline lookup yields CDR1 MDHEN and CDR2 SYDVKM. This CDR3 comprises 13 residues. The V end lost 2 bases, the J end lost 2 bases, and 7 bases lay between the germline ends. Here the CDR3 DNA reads TGTGCCAGCAGTTTACAAGGGCCCTACGAGCAGTACTTC. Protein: CASSLQGPYEQYF. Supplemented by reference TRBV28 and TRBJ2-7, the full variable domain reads DVKVTQSSRYLVKRTGEKVFLECVQDMDHENMFWYRQDPGLGLRLIYFSYDVKMKEKGDIPEGYSVSREKKERFSLILESASTNQTSMYLCASSLQGPYEQYFGPGTRLTVT.

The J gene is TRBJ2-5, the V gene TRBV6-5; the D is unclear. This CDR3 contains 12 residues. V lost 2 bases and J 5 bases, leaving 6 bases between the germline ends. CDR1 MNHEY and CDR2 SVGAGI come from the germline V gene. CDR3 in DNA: TGTGCCAGCAGTTACGACGAGGAGACCCAGTACTTC. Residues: CASSYDEETQYF.

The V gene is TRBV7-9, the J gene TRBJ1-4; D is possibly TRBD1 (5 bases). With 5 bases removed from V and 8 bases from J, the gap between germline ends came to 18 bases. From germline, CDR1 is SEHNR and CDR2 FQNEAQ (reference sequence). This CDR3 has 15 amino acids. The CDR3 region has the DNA TGTGCCAGCAGCCCAGCGAGTCGTCCAGGGGAAAAACTGTTTTTT. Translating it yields CASSPASRPGEKLFF.

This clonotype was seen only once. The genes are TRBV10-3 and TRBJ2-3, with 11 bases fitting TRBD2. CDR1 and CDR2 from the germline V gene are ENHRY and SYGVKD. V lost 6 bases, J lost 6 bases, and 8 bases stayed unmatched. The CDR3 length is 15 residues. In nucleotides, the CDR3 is TGTGCCATCAGGGTAGCGGGAGGGCCAGACGATACGCAGTATTTT. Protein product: CAIRVAGGPDDTQYF.

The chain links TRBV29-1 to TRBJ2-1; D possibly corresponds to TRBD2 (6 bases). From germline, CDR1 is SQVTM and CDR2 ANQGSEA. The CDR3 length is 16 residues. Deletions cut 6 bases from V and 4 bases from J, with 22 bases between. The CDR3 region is CSVSRTPGLRYNEQFF. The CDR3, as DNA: TGCAGCGTCTCTAGGACTCCGGGACTTAGATACAATGAGCAGTTCTTC.

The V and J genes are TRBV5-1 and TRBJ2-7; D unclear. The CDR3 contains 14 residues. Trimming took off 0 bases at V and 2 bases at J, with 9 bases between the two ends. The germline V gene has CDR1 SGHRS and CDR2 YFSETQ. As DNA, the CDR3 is TGCGCCAGCAGCTTGGAAAACTTAGCCTACGAGCAGTACTTC. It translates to CASSLENLAYEQYF.

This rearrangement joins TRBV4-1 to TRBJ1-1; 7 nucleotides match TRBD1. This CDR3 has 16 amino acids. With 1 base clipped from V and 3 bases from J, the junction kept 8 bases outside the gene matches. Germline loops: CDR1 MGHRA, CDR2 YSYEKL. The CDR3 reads CASSQGPAGGYTEAFF. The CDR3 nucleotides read TGCGCCAGCAGCCAAGGTCCGGCAGGGGGATACACTGAAGCTTTCTTT.

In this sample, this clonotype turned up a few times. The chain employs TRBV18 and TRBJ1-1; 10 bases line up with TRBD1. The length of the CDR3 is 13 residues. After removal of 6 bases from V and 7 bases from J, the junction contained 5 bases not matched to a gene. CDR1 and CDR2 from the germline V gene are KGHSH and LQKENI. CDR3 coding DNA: TGTGCCAGCTCCCCGGACAGGGGGAGTGAAGCTTTCTTT. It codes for CASSPDRGSEAFF. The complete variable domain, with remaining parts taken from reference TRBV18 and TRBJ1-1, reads NAGVMQNPRHLVRRRGQEARLRCSPMKGHSHVYWYRQLPEEGLKFMVYLQKENIIDESGMPKERFSAEFPKEGPSILRIQQVVRGDSAAYFCASSPDRGSEAFFGQGTRLTVV.

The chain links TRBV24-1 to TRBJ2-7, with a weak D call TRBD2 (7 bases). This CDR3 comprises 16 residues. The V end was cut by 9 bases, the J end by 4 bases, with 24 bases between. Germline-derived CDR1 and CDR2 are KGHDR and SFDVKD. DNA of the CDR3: TGTGCCACCGGGGGGGGCGGACCAGGTCCGATTTACGAGCAGTACTTC. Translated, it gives CATGGGGPGPIYEQYF.

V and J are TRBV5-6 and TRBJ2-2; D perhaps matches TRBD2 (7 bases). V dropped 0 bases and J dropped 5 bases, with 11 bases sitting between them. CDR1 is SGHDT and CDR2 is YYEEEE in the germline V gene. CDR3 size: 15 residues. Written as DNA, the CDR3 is TGTGCCAGCAGCTTGGCGGGGGGCAGGACCGGGGAGCTGTTTTTT. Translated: CASSLAGGRTGELFF.

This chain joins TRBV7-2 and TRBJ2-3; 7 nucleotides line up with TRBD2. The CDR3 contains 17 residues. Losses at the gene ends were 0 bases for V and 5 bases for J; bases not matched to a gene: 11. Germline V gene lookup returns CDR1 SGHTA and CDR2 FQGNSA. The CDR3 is CASSLAVTSVKVDTQYF. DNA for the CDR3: TGTGCCAGCAGCTTAGCGGTTACTAGCGTTAAGGTAGATACGCAGTATTTT.

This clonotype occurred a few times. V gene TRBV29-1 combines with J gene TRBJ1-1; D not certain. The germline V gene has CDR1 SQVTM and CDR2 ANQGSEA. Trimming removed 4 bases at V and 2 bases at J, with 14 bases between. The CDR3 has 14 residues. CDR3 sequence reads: CSVVRADGNTEAFF. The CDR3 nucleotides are TGCAGCGTTGTGAGGGCCGACGGTAACACTGAAGCTTTCTTT.